These T cell receptor beta chains were read from a single sample in a study of blood T cell repertoires in COVID-19. Some clones are missing from TCRdb's copy, which holds only in-frame ones; the method was immunoSEQ multiplex PCR. The profile shows fewer than 250,000 clones, about 88% of them singletons. The sequenced material came from peripheral blood. The receptor source for this set is a man in his 70s with acute or convalescent COVID-19. The CDR3 runs from the conserved cysteine through the conserved F or W. D genes are given only for firm matches. Size is omitted from some rows. Given values are once, few, many or a class for expanded clones.

clone_size	d_call	j_call	v_call	cdr3_nt	cdr3_aa
.	.	TRBJ1-3	TRBV29-1	TGCAGCGTCGCTACCGGAAACACCATATATTTT	CSVATGNTIYF
.	TRBD1	TRBJ2-2	TRBV28	TGTGCCAGCAGTGTTAGAGGGGGCGCCCGGGAGCTGTTTTTT	CASSVRGGARELFF
.	.	TRBJ1-2	TRBV27	TGTGCCAGCAGTTTATCGAGGCAGGGGAAAGGCTACACCTTC	CASSLSRQGKGYTF
.	TRBD2	TRBJ2-1	TRBV24-1	TGTGCCACCAGTGATTGGGGGACTAGCGGGCCCTTCTTC	CATSDWGTSGPFF
many	TRBD2	TRBJ2-3	TRBV7-3	TGTGCCAGCAGCTCAATGGGGGGGAGCACAGATACGCAGTATTTT	CASSSMGGSTDTQYF
.	.	TRBJ2-7	TRBV18	TGTGCCAGCTCACCGAGCTCAGGGGAGCAGTACTTC	CASSPSSGEQYF
.	.	TRBJ1-1	TRBV12-3/TRBV12-4	TGTGCCAGCAGTTTACAGCGGAACACTGAAGCTTTCTTT	CASSLQRNTEAFF
.	.	TRBJ2-2	TRBV13	TGTGCCAGCAGCCGCGGGACCGGGGAGCTGTTTTTT	CASSRGTGELFF
once	TRBD1	TRBJ1-6	TRBV5-4	TGTGCCAGCAGCTCGGGACAGGGGGCTAATTCACCCCTCCACTTT	CASSSGQGANSPLHF
.	.	TRBJ1-2	TRBV10-2	TGCGCCAGCAGTGAGATGAGGGGGAACGGAGGCTACACCTTC	CASSEMRGNGGYTF
.	TRBD2	TRBJ2-1	TRBV7-3	TGTGCCAGCAGCTTATCCGGGACTAGCGGGAGCTATGAGCAGTTCTTC	CASSLSGTSGSYEQFF
.	TRBD2	TRBJ2-7	TRBV27	TGTGCCAGCAGTCCTGGGACTAGCGGGAGCTCCACCTACGAGCAGTACTTC	CASSPGTSGSSTYEQYF
.	TRBD2	TRBJ2-7	TRBV7-9	TGTGCCAGCAGCTCGGGACTAGCGAAGTACGAGCAGTACTTC	CASSSGLAKYEQYF
.	TRBD2	TRBJ2-2	TRBV4-1	TGCGCCAGCAGCCACAGCGGGGGTCTGGACACCGGGGAGCTGTTTTTT	CASSHSGGLDTGELFF
.	.	TRBJ1-5	TRBV19	TGTGCCAGTAGTATAATGCGAGGTCAGCCCCAGCATTTT	CASSIMRGQPQHF
.	TRBD2	TRBJ2-2	TRBV7-9	TGTGCCAGCAGCTTAGGAAGCGGGAGGCGCGCCGGGGAGCTGTTTTTT	CASSLGSGRRAGELFF
.	.	TRBJ2-7	TRBV15	TGTGCCACCGGACAGAACCTATTCGAGCAGTACTTC	CATGQNLFEQYF
.	.	TRBJ2-3	TRBV29-1	TGCAGCGTTACTGGGGGGGGCGGGGCTGGTCCGGATACGCAGTATTTT	CSVTGGGGAGPDTQYF
.	.	TRBJ2-2	TRBV6-5	TGTGCCTCCCGGGGAAACTGGAACACCGGGGAGCTGTTTTTT	CASRGNWNTGELFF
.	.	TRBJ2-7	TRBV2	TGTGCCAGCAGTGAAGGACTAGTATCTAGCAGTAACTTC	CASSEGLVSSSNF
.	.	TRBJ2-3	TRBV5-6	TGTGCCAGCATCGGGGGAGATACGCAGTATTTT	CASIGGDTQYF
.	.	TRBJ2-7	TRBV27	TGTGCCAGCAGCCTACGAGGGATCAACGAGCAGTACTTC	CASSLRGINEQYF
few	.	TRBJ2-6	TRBV14	TGTGCCAGCAGCCGGACTAGACAGGCGCCTTACTCTGGGGCCAACGTCCTGACTTTC	CASSRTRQAPYSGANVLTF
.	.	TRBJ1-4	TRBV27	TGTGCCAGCAGTACGTTACCCAGAGAAAAACTGTTTTTT	CASSTLPREKLFF
.	.	TRBJ1-2	TRBV12-3/TRBV12-4	TGTGCCAGCAGTTTCGGTGTCCGGGAGACCTTC	CASSFGVRETF
.	TRBD1	TRBJ1-5	TRBV19	TGTGCCAGTAGTAAAAGACCGGGACAGGGATTGGGTCAGCCCCAGCATTTT	CASSKRPGQGLGQPQHF
.	TRBD1	TRBJ1-5	TRBV2	TGTGCCAGCAGTGACAGGGGGGTCGGTCAGCCCCAGCATTTT	CASSDRGVGQPQHF
.	.	TRBJ1-6	TRBV5-6	TGTGCCAGCAGCCTCTCCTATAATTCACCCCTCCACTTT	CASSLSYNSPLHF
.	.	TRBJ1-1	TRBV7-3	TGTGCCAGCAGCACAGGCATGGACACTGAAGCTTTCTTT	CASSTGMDTEAFF
.	.	TRBJ2-1	TRBV19	TGTGCCAGTAGTATAGACGGACACTCTGAGCAGTTCTTC	CASSIDGHSEQFF
.	TRBD2	TRBJ2-2	TRBV30	TGTGCCTGGGACACTAGCGGGAGCTCCGGGGAGCTGTTTTTT	CAWDTSGSSGELFF
.	.	TRBJ2-3	TRBV6-5	TGTGCCAGCCGCGGATCCACAGATACGCAGTATTTT	CASRGSTDTQYF
.	TRBD2	TRBJ2-5	TRBV3-1/TRBV3-2	TGTGCCAGCAGCCTTGATCGGGAGGCGACCCAGTACTTC	CASSLDREATQYF
.	.	TRBJ1-2	TRBV19	TGTGCCAGTAGTATAGCCGGACAGACTAACTATGGCTACACCTTC	CASSIAGQTNYGYTF
.	TRBD1	TRBJ1-5	TRBV18	TGTGCCAGCTCACGTGGACAGGGTCATCAGCCCCAGCATTTT	CASSRGQGHQPQHF
once	TRBD1	TRBJ1-1	TRBV9	TGTGCCAGCAGCGTAGATCAAAGGACAGGGGGCTCTGAAGCTTTCTTT	CASSVDQRTGGSEAFF
.	.	TRBJ2-7	TRBV5-1	TGCGCCAGCAGCTTAGCCCTAGCGCGAGACTTCTCCTACGAGCAGTACTTC	CASSLALARDFSYEQYF
.	.	TRBJ2-2	TRBV19	TGTGCCAGTAGTATCTCTCGGGTGTCGGCCGGGGAGCTGTTTTTT	CASSISRVSAGELFF
.	.	TRBJ1-1	TRBV6-6	TGTGCCAGCGCCTCAAATAGGGGTGGCACTGAAGCTTTCTTT	CASASNRGGTEAFF
.	.	TRBJ1-2	TRBV12-3/TRBV12-4	TGTGCCAGCAGTTCCTCCGACACCTATGGCTACACCTTC	CASSSSDTYGYTF
.	.	TRBJ1-2	TRBV20-1	TGCAGTGCTAGGGCCTATGGCTACACCTTC	CSARAYGYTF
once	TRBD1	TRBJ2-3	TRBV5-4	TGTGCCAGCAGCTGGACAGGGGGCGCTTATGGAGATACGCAGTATTTT	CASSWTGGAYGDTQYF
.	TRBD1	TRBJ1-5	TRBV7-2	TGTGCCAGCAGCCTGGACAGGGGTAATCAGCCCCAGCATTTT	CASSLDRGNQPQHF
.	.	TRBJ1-5	TRBV6-1	TGTGCCAGCAGTGACCCACAGGCCCCGTGGAGAAATCAGCCCCAGCATTTT	CASSDPQAPWRNQPQHF
.	.	TRBJ1-1	TRBV6-5	TGTGCCAGCAGAATGAAGCGGCACACTGAAGCTTTCTTT	CASRMKRHTEAFF
.	.	TRBJ2-7	TRBV19	TGTGCCAGTAGTATAGTAGGGGGAAGGAACGAGCAGTACTTC	CASSIVGGRNEQYF
.	TRBD2	TRBJ2-1	TRBV4-2	TGTGCCAGCAGCCAAGACGGTCTAGCGGGTAGCTATGAGCAGTTCTTC	CASSQDGLAGSYEQFF
.	.	TRBJ1-5	TRBV30	TGTGCTTTCCGCGGGGGCCCTTATCAGCCCCAGCATTTT	CAFRGGPYQPQHF
.	.	TRBJ1-3	TRBV15	TGTGCCACCAGCACAGGAAAAGGAAACACCATATATTTT	CATSTGKGNTIYF
.	.	TRBJ2-5	TRBV4-3	TGCGCCAGCAGCCAAGAGGTCGGGGAGTTGGAGACCCAGTACTTC	CASSQEVGELETQYF
.	TRBD1	TRBJ1-5	TRBV6-5	TGTGCCAGCAGTTCTCAACAGGGGGCAACACAGCCCCAGCATTTT	CASSSQQGATQPQHF
.	TRBD2	TRBJ2-1	TRBV27	TGTGCCAGCAGTGAGACTAGCGGGATCCTGAAGTTCTTC	CASSETSGILKFF
.	TRBD2	TRBJ2-7	TRBV9	TGTGCCAGCAGCTTAGCGGGAGGGAGATACGAGCAGTACTTC	CASSLAGGRYEQYF
.	TRBD2	TRBJ2-5	TRBV7-2	TGTGCCAGCAGCCAGAGGAGCGGGAGGGCCGGGACCCAGTACTTC	CASSQRSGRAGTQYF